These 23 T cell receptor beta chains came from one sample sequenced in a study of cytomegalovirus exposure and HLA in healthy donors. Amplification used 60 Vbeta primers and 13 Jbeta primers. Here immunoSEQ multiplex PCR was the method, and the copy in TCRdb shows in-frame clones only, minus some. Seen here are around 150,000 clones, 60% to 80% observed once, and the top ten hold about 7.7%. The sequencing input was PBMCs. The source is a woman between 40 and 50 years old in good health and CMV-seropositive.

V and J are TRBV7-2 and TRBJ1-2, with D hard to call. V gave up 1 base and J gave up 0 bases, with 6 bases separating them. CDR3 length equals 14 residues. Germline CDR1 and CDR2: SGHTA and FQGNSA. The CDR3: CASSLDRSNYGYTF. In nucleotides, the CDR3 is TGTGCCAGCAGCTTAGACAGATCTAACTATGGCTACACCTTC.

The chain couples TRBV5-1 to TRBJ2-7; 14 nucleotides line up with TRBD2. The V segment lost 3 bases and the J segment 1 base; nucleotides outside the gene matches: 3. The CDR3 covers 16 residues. Germline CDR1 and CDR2: SGHRS and YFSETQ. DNA for the CDR3: TGCGCCAGCAGCTCCGGACTAGCGGGAGGTTCCTACGAGCAGTACTTC. Residues: CASSSGLAGGSYEQYF. Together with reference TRBV5-1 and TRBJ2-7, the CDR3 gives the full variable domain: KAGVTQTPRYLIKTRGQQVTLSCSPISGHRSVSWYQQTPGQGLQFLFEYFSETQRNKGNFPGRFSGRQFSNSRSEMNVSTLELGDSALYLCASSSGLAGGSYEQYFGPGTRLTVT.

The rearrangement joins TRBV28 to TRBJ2-7, with 13 bases that match TRBD2. J gave up 5 bases and V 5 bases, and 6 bases lay outside the gene matches. This CDR3 comprises 15 residues. Germline values: CDR1 MDHEN, CDR2 SYDVKM. The CDR3 loop reads CASSPGTSGAHEQYF. The DNA for the CDR3 is TGTGCCAGCAGTCCGGGGACTAGCGGGGCCCACGAGCAGTACTTC.

Only a few counts were recorded for this clone. V and J are TRBV18 and TRBJ2-1, with TRBD2 matching over 8 bases. Looked up from germline, CDR1 is KGHSH and CDR2 is LQKENI. This CDR3 has 16 residues. Unmatched junction bases numbered 11, after V lost 4 bases and J lost 6 bases. The CDR3 DNA sequence: TGTGCCAGCTCACGCCGGGGGGGCCTAGAGGTCAATGAGCAGTTCTTC. It encodes CASSRRGGLEVNEQFF.

This clone was seen just once. The chain uses TRBV28 and TRBJ2-1; possible D gene TRBD1, 6 bases. Germline values: CDR1 MDHEN, CDR2 SYDVKM. This CDR3 contains 17 residues. Trimming took 3 bases from V and 0 from J, leaving 15 bases between them. CDR3 coding DNA: TGTGCCAGCAGTTTCCAACAGGGACAAATCTCCTACAATGAGCAGTTCTTC. It translates to CASSFQQGQISYNEQFF.

The genes are TRBV28 and TRBJ2-7; 8 bases agree with TRBD1. This CDR3 is built from 14 residues. V lost 1 base and J lost 4; bases outside the gene matches: 3. Germline V CDR1 and CDR2: MDHEN, SYDVKM. The chain's CDR3 is CASSLFRGRYEQYF. CDR3 sequence (DNA): TGTGCCAGCAGTTTATTCAGGGGGCGATACGAGCAGTACTTC.

This chain joins TRBV10-3 and TRBJ2-5, with TRBD2 identical over 7 bases. The CDR3 runs 15 residues. V shed 2 bases and J 3 bases; nucleotides not matched to a gene: 6. The germline V gene encodes CDR1 ENHRY and CDR2 SYGVKD. The CDR3 DNA follows: TGTGCCATCAGTGAGCTGGGCCTAGCGGAAGAGACCCAGTACTTC. It is translated as CAISELGLAEETQYF.

V is TRBV6-6 and J is TRBJ1-2; D uncertain. From germline, CDR1 is MNHNY and CDR2 SVGAGI (reference sequence). This CDR3 is built from 12 residues. The V end lost 2 bases, the J end lost 14 bases, and 15 bases lay between the germline ends. CDR3 sequence (DNA): TGTGCCAGCAGTTACACGATCCAGACAATAACCTTC. Translating it yields CASSYTIQTITF.

V and J are TRBV6-1 and TRBJ2-6; 7 bases match TRBD1. V lost 10 bases and J lost 1; bases outside the gene matches: 7. The length of the CDR3 is 15 residues. In germline, CDR1 is MNHNS, CDR2 SASEGT. This CDR3 is CATSGQRSGANVLTF. In DNA, the CDR3 is TGTGCCACGTCGGGACAGAGGTCTGGGGCCAACGTCCTGACTTTC.

The rearrangement joins TRBV7-9 to TRBJ2-7; 7 bases agree with TRBD1. CDR1 and CDR2 from the germline V gene are SEHNR and FQNEAQ (reference sequence). The CDR3 runs 14 residues. V was pared by 3 bases and J by 4 bases, with 6 bases of the junction left unmatched. The CDR3 loop is CASSFPQGLYEQYF. The CDR3 nucleotides are TGTGCCAGCAGCTTTCCACAGGGGCTATACGAGCAGTACTTC.

J is TRBJ2-1 and V is TRBV5-8; D might be TRBD2 (5 bases). Germline assignment: CDR1 SGHTS and CDR2 YDEGEE. The CDR3 extends over 15 amino acids. CDR3 sequence: CAKSPRGDYYNEQFF. The CDR3 DNA reads TGTGCTAAATCCCCGCGCGGCGACTACTACAATGAGCAGTTCTTC.

The chain recombines TRBV28 with TRBJ1-1; 8 nucleotides match TRBD1. Germline V gives CDR1 MDHEN, CDR2 SYDVKM. This CDR3 is built from 15 residues. V lost 8 bases, J lost 0 bases, and 8 bases stayed unmatched. The CDR3 DNA follows: TGTGCCAGCGGTGCAGGGGGCGCGATGAACACTGAAGCTTTCTTT. It encodes CASGAGGAMNTEAFF.

This chain connects TRBV9 to TRBJ2-1, with 8 bases lining up with TRBD2. This CDR3 has 15 residues. J gave up 8 bases and V 0 bases, and 7 bases lay outside the gene matches. The germline CDR1 and CDR2 sequences are SGDLS and YYNGEE. As DNA, the CDR3 is TGTGCCAGCAGCGTAGTAACGGGAGGGCCCCATGAGCAGTTCTTC. Its protein product is CASSVVTGGPHEQFF.

The CDR3 region has the DNA TGTGCCAGCAGTGGAGGGAGGGGGGGCGGCCCCCAGTACTTC. It yields the protein CASSGGRGGGPQYF. The chain links TRBV6-1 to TRBJ2-5, with D tentatively TRBD2 (7 bases). Germline V lookup: CDR1 MNHNS, CDR2 SASEGT. This CDR3 comprises 14 residues. Deletions cut 4 bases from V and 9 bases from J, with 18 bases between.

The gene calls are TRBV10-3 and TRBJ2-6, with unresolved D. There are 14 residues in the CDR3. Germline V gene lookup returns CDR1 ENHRY and CDR2 SYGVKD. Between the trimmed V and J ends, which lost 7 bases and 3 bases, there was a span of 10 bases. The DNA for the CDR3 is TGTGCCATCAATCCCGGTTATGGGGCCAACGTCCTGACTTTC. Protein: CAINPGYGANVLTF.

The gene calls are TRBV15 and TRBJ2-5; TRBD1 matches at 7 bases. The CDR3 is made up of 15 amino acids. Losses at the gene ends were 5 bases for V and 2 bases for J; bases not matched to a gene: 8. CDR1 LNHNV and CDR2 YYDKDF come from the germline V gene (reference sequence). The CDR3 nucleotides are TGTGCCACCAGCGGAATCGGACAGGTGCAAGAGACCCAGTACTTC. This codes for CATSGIGQVQETQYF.

Written as DNA, the CDR3 is TGTGCCAGCAGCTCAGGACAGGGTGGACAGCCCCAGCATTTT. It yields the protein CASSSGQGGQPQHF. This chain uses TRBV7-6 with TRBJ1-5; 8 bases agree with TRBD1. The CDR3 is 14 residues long. Germline lookup yields CDR1 SGHVS and CDR2 FNYEAQ. V gave up 4 bases and J gave up 7 bases; unmatched junction bases: 6.

The chain joins TRBV5-5 to TRBJ2-1, with no clear D. V lost 0 bases, J lost 2 bases, and 9 bases lay in between. The CDR3 is made up of 15 amino acids. From germline, CDR1 is SGHKS and CDR2 YYEKEE (reference sequence). The CDR3 sequence: CASSLAASTYNEQFF. The CDR3 nucleotides are TGTGCCAGCAGCTTGGCGGCTAGTACCTACAATGAGCAGTTCTTC.

A remark on this clone: In the same sample, other DNA sequences code for this CDR3. This chain joins TRBV29-1 and TRBJ1-1, with a weak D call TRBD1 (6 bases). This CDR3 comprises 13 residues. The germline V gene has CDR1 SQVTM and CDR2 ANQGSEA. The ends were cut back, 3 bases at V and 1 base at J, with 9 bases in the middle. The CDR3 coding sequence is TGCAGCGTTGAGAGGGACACGAACACTGAAGCTTTCTTT. It yields the protein CSVERDTNTEAFF.

The chain employs TRBV11-2 and TRBJ2-7; D is possibly TRBD2 (6 bases). The CDR3 runs 15 residues. CDR1 and CDR2 from the germline V gene are SGHAT and FQNNGV. The V end lost 0 bases, the J end lost 2 bases, and 11 bases lay between the germline ends. CDR3 DNA sequence: TGTGCCAGCAGCTTAGAGCCGGGAGCCCCCTACGAGCAGTACTTC. This encodes CASSLEPGAPYEQYF. The whole variable domain, filled in from reference TRBV11-2 and TRBJ2-7, reads EAGVAQSPRYKIIEKRQSVAFWCNPISGHATLYWYQQILGQGPKLLIQFQNNGVVDDSQLPKDRFSAERLKGVDSTLKIQPAKLEDSAVYLCASSLEPGAPYEQYFGPGTRLTVT.

The V call is TRBV7-3, the J call TRBJ2-3; tentative D call: TRBD2 (5 bases). Looked up from germline, CDR1 is SGHTA and CDR2 is FQGTGA. This CDR3 contains 14 residues. Trimming shortened V by 0 bases and J by 5 bases, and 9 bases separated the two germline ends. CDR3 amino acids: CASSLTFSVDTQYF. Here the CDR3 DNA reads TGTGCCAGCAGCTTAACGTTTAGCGTAGATACGCAGTATTTT.

V usage is TRBV5-4 and J usage is TRBJ2-2; maybe TRBD1 (5 bases). Between the trimmed V and J ends, which lost 7 bases and 4 bases, there was a span of 17 bases. The CDR3 is 15 amino acids. Germline V gives CDR1 SGHNT, CDR2 YYREEE (reference sequence). In DNA, the CDR3 is TGTGCCAGCCGCGCCCCAGGGCTTGGCACCGGGGAGCTGTTTTTT. Amino acid sequence: CASRAPGLGTGELFF.

This clone was detected a few times. The rearrangement links TRBV11-1 to TRBJ2-5; 7 bases align to TRBD2. CDR3 length: 17 amino acids. Unmatched junction bases numbered 12, after V lost 0 bases and J lost 5 bases. Germline lookup yields CDR1 SGHAT and CDR2 FQDESV (reference sequence). The CDR3 region is CASSLALPLAAGETQYF. Here the CDR3 DNA reads TGTGCCAGCAGCTTAGCCTTACCTCTAGCAGCGGGGGAGACCCAGTACTTC.